A selection of T cell receptor beta chains follows, all from one sample in a study of cytomegalovirus exposure and HLA in healthy donors. Data came from immunoSEQ multiplex PCR; TCRdb stores just in-frame clones and leaves some out. The table records 35,000 to 45,000 clones, roughly 64% of them present only once. Sequenced sample: PBMCs. All receptors come from a man aged 55 to 69 in good health and CMV-seropositive. CDR3s include the opening cysteine and the closing phenylalanine or tryptophan. Each record gives: D gene, V gene, clone size, J gene, CDR3 DNA, CDR3 protein. D genes are given only for firm matches. Where a row states a size, it is once, few, many or the class of an expanded clone; other rows omit it.

>TRBD2|TRBV7-3|once|TRBJ2-1
TGTGCCAGCAGCTTTAGCGGGACCAGCTCCTACAATGAGCAGTTCTTC
CASSFSGTSSYNEQFF
>-|TRBV5-1|-|TRBJ1-1
TGCGCCAGCAGCTTGTTGTACAATGTCATGAACACTGAAGCTTTCTTT
CASSLLYNVMNTEAFF
>-|TRBV7-6|-|TRBJ1-1
TGTGCCAGCAGCTTAGCGCACAGGGACACTGAAGCTTTCTTT
CASSLAHRDTEAFF
>-|TRBV15|once|TRBJ2-7
TGTGCCACCAGCAGAGCGTCACCCCCCCCCGGGGTTACCTACGAGCAGTACTTC
CATSRASPPPGVTYEQYF
>-|TRBV2|few|TRBJ2-1
TGTGCCAGCAGTGACGTCGCGGTCCTCGGGAATGAGCAGTTCTTC
CASSDVAVLGNEQFF
>TRBD2|TRBV19|-|TRBJ2-7
TGTGCCAGTAGTCGTGCCGGGGGCCTAGCGGGTTCCTACGAGCAGTACTTC
CASSRAGGLAGSYEQYF
>TRBD1|TRBV4-3|-|TRBJ2-5
TGCGCCAGCGCCCCGGGACAGGGAGAGACCCAGTACTTC
CASAPGQGETQYF
>-|TRBV27|-|TRBJ1-1
TGTGCCAGCACCCGTAGGGAGGCGAACACTGAAGCTTTCTTT
CASTRREANTEAFF
>-|TRBV7-9|medium-sized|TRBJ1-4
TGTGCCAGCAGCCCACGGGGGGGCCAGGAAAAACTGTTTTTT
CASSPRGGQEKLFF
>-|TRBV7-9|-|TRBJ2-5
TGTGCCAGCAGCTTAAACTTAGAAATCGAAGAGACCCAGTACTTC
CASSLNLEIEETQYF
>-|TRBV28|few|TRBJ2-3
TGTGCCAGCAGTTTCTTTCGGGGGGATACGCAGTATTTT
CASSFFRGDTQYF
>-|TRBV5-5|-|TRBJ2-5
TGTGCCAGCAGCTGGCCAGGCCAAGAGACCCAGTACTTC
CASSWPGQETQYF
>TRBD1|TRBV2|-|TRBJ1-2
TGTGCCAGCAGTGAGGTACAGGGGGCGATGGGTGGCTACACCTTC
CASSEVQGAMGGYTF
>-|TRBV13|-|TRBJ2-4
TGTGCCCCCCCCTCGGGAAGGAGTGGGGCCAAAAACATTCAGTACTTC
CAPPSGRSGAKNIQYF
>-|TRBV6-1|few|TRBJ1-2
TGTGCCAGCGTCAGGCAGTCCTATGGCTACACCTTC
CASVRQSYGYTF
>-|TRBV6-6|-|TRBJ2-7
TGTGCCAGCAGTTACTCGATCGACAGGGACTTCGACGAGCAGTACTTC
CASSYSIDRDFDEQYF
>-|TRBV19|-|TRBJ2-5
TGTGCCAGTAGTGGGATAGGGGGAGAGACCCAGTACTTC
CASSGIGGETQYF
>-|TRBV30|-|TRBJ1-3
TGTGCCTGGAAATTTGGAGGGACCTCTGGAAACACCATATATTTT
CAWKFGGTSGNTIYF
>-|TRBV21-1|-|TRBJ2-7
TGTGCCAGCAGCAAAGGCGACAAGACCTACGAGCAGTACTTC
CASSKGDKTYEQYF
>TRBD1|TRBV7-6|-|TRBJ1-1
TGTGCCAGCAGCACCCAGGCGGGGTCAGGGGGCATGAACACTGAAGCTTTCTTT
CASSTQAGSGGMNTEAFF
>-|TRBV6-5|once|TRBJ2-1
TGTGCCAGCAGTTACTCGAGGGCAGGGGTGAATGAGCAGTTCTTC
CASSYSRAGVNEQFF
>-|TRBV6-5|-|TRBJ2-7
TGTGCCAGCAGTTACTCTCGCTTTGCGGGCCCCTACGAGCAGTACTTC
CASSYSRFAGPYEQYF
>TRBD2|TRBV29-1|-|TRBJ2-7
TGCAGCGTCGATGCACTCGATCGGACTAGCGGGAGTTACGAGCAGTACTTC
CSVDALDRTSGSYEQYF
>-|TRBV11-1|-|TRBJ2-3
TGTGCCAGCAGCCCTCGGGGACTCACAGATACGCAGTATTTT
CASSPRGLTDTQYF
>-|TRBV29-1|-|TRBJ1-1
TGCAGCGTGTCCAGGGGTATGAACACTGAAGCTTTCTTT
CSVSRGMNTEAFF
>-|TRBV19|-|TRBJ1-4
TGTGCCAGGGGAGGGGGGCCTGTCCCCACTAATGAAAAACTGTTTTTT
CARGGGPVPTNEKLFF
>TRBD1|TRBV19|-|TRBJ1-4
TGTGCCAGTAGTGAACAGGGGACCGGGGTGGAAAAACTGTTTTTT
CASSEQGTGVEKLFF
>-|TRBV5-1|few|TRBJ2-1
TGCGCCAGCAGCGTCGTCAACACCCAGGGAAATGAGCAGTTCTTC
CASSVVNTQGNEQFF
>-|TRBV5-1|-|TRBJ1-3
TGCGCCAGCAGCCCATACGGACGGCACTCTGAGAGGGACACCATATATTTT
CASSPYGRHSERDTIYF
>TRBD1|TRBV4-3|medium-sized|TRBJ1-4
TGCGCCAGCAGCCAAGATCTTGGGACAGGGGTTGAAAAACTGTTTTTT
CASSQDLGTGVEKLFF
>-|TRBV28|-|TRBJ1-4
TGTGCCAGCGCTAGATGGGGGCAGACTAATGAAAAACTGTTTTTT
CASARWGQTNEKLFF
>TRBD2|TRBV28|-|TRBJ2-1
TGTGCCAGCACCAGGGGTGGACTAGCGTTCGATGAGCAGTTCTTC
CASTRGGLAFDEQFF
>-|TRBV6-5|once|TRBJ1-1
TGTGCCAGCAGTTACTCTTGGGGGCTGAACACTGAAGCTTTCTTT
CASSYSWGLNTEAFF
>-|TRBV9|-|TRBJ2-1
TGTGCCAGCAGCGTAGATAGGGTTGGACTACCCTACTCCTACAATGAGCAGTTCTTC
CASSVDRVGLPYSYNEQFF
>-|TRBV2|-|TRBJ2-1
TGTGCCAGCACCCCGTCTCCCAGCGCGGAGCAGTTCTTC
CASTPSPSAEQFF
>-|TRBV7-2|-|TRBJ1-2
TGTGCCAGCAGCACCCCGGGGGGCGAAGGCTACACCTTC
CASSTPGGEGYTF
>TRBD1|TRBV19|few|TRBJ1-2
TGTGCCAGTAGTACCTGGGGACAGGGGGTCGGCTACACCTTC
CASSTWGQGVGYTF
>-|TRBV5-6|-|TRBJ1-1
TGTGCCAGCAGCGATCTTATACAGGAGCCCCTGACCATGAACACTGAAGCTTTCTTT
CASSDLIQEPLTMNTEAFF
>-|TRBV25-1|-|TRBJ1-2
TGTGCCAGCAGTGAAGGTGCAGGGGTGGATGGCTACACCTTC
CASSEGAGVDGYTF
>TRBD1|TRBV13|-|TRBJ1-1
TGTGCCAGCAGCCTACAGGGGTACACTGAAGCTTTCTTT
CASSLQGYTEAFF
>-|TRBV11-1|few|TRBJ2-6
TGTGCCAGCAGCTTCGAATCCTCGAGCTCTGGGGCCAACGTCCTGACTTTC
CASSFESSSSGANVLTF